One sample yielded the 28 T cell receptor beta chains listed below, sequenced in a study of blood T cell repertoires in COVID-19. Libraries were prepared by immunoSEQ multiplex PCR; TCRdb keeps only in-frame clonotypes and omits some of them. The sample lists 150,000 or so clones, more than 65% occurring once. Material for sequencing was peripheral blood. Source of these receptors: a woman between 50 and 59 years old in a cohort sampled during active or convalescent COVID-19.

The J gene is TRBJ2-3, the V gene TRBV5-6; unclear D gene. The ends were cut back, 5 bases at V and 3 bases at J, with 10 bases in the middle. In germline, CDR1 is SGHDT, CDR2 YYEEEE. The CDR3 loop spans 13 amino acids. The CDR3 nucleotides read TGTGCCAGCAGTACGAGTCAAACAGATACGCAGTATTTT. It codes for CASSTSQTDTQYF.

V usage is TRBV19 and J usage is TRBJ2-1, with 9 bases that match TRBD2. This CDR3 is built from 19 residues. J lost 7 bases, V lost 2 bases, and 18 bases had no gene match. In germline, CDR1 is LNHDA, CDR2 SQIVND (reference sequence). CDR3 sequence reads: CASSIRGILRGGHWNEQFF. In DNA form, the CDR3 reads TGTGCCAGTAGTATACGGGGAATATTGCGGGGGGGCCACTGGAATGAGCAGTTCTTC.

This clone has only one observation. The chain uses TRBV12-5 and TRBJ2-7; D may be TRBD1 (6 bases). Between the trimmed V and J ends, which lost 5 bases and 5 bases, there was a span of 16 bases. The V gene's germline CDR1 is LGHNT and CDR2 FRNRAP. There are 14 residues in the CDR3. CDR3 region: CASGPGTGFHEQYF. In DNA, the CDR3 is TGTGCTAGTGGTCCAGGAACAGGGTTCCACGAGCAGTACTTC.

V is TRBV3-1 (or the pseudogene TRBV3-2) and J is TRBJ1-3; 7 bases agree with TRBD1. CDR1 is LGHDT and CDR2 is YNNKEL in the germline V gene (reference sequence). J was trimmed by 2 bases and V by 4 bases; bases with no gene match: 5. The length of the CDR3 is 15 residues. The CDR3 sequence is CASSPTTGPGNTIYF. The CDR3 region has the DNA TGTGCCAGCAGCCCCACGACAGGGCCTGGAAACACCATATATTTT.

V gene TRBV29-1 combines with J gene TRBJ2-5; a possible D gene is TRBD1 (5 bases). The germline V and J ends were trimmed by 4 bases and 2 bases, with 8 bases remaining between them. Germline CDR1 and CDR2: SQVTM and ANQGSEA. The CDR3 covers 12 residues. The CDR3 bases are TGCAGCGTTGTCAGGGAACAAGAGACCCAGTACTTC. Translating gives CSVVREQETQYF.

The gene calls are TRBV4-2 and TRBJ1-5, with D possibly TRBD1 on 5 matching bases. Germline lookup yields CDR1 LGHNA and CDR2 YNFKEQ. Trimming stripped 4 bases from V and 9 bases from J, with 25 bases between. This CDR3 spans 17 amino acids. CDR3 residues: CASSPTQDKGVRSPQHF. The CDR3 DNA reads TGTGCCAGCAGCCCCACCCAGGACAAGGGTGTCCGATCGCCCCAGCATTTT.

The J gene is TRBJ2-5, the V gene TRBV30, with 8 nucleotides matching TRBD1. The CDR3 has 14 residues. From germline, CDR1 is GTSNPN and CDR2 SVGIG (reference sequence). V gave up 2 bases and J gave up 1 base; unmatched junction bases: 3. The CDR3 nucleotides are TGTGCCTGGAGTCTAACAGGGGGCCAAGAGACCCAGTACTTC. Its protein product is CAWSLTGGQETQYF.

A single count supports this clone. The CDR3 DNA reads as TGCGCCAGCAGCCAAGATCTGGGACAGGGGGCGATGAGGGTGGCGACTGGCTATGGCTACACCTTC. Translating gives CASSQDLGQGAMRVATGYGYTF. The J gene is TRBJ1-2, the V gene TRBV4-3, with 12 bases aligning to TRBD1. The CDR3 has 22 residues. The germline V gene encodes CDR1 LGHNA and CDR2 YSLEER. J gave up 4 bases and V 0 bases, and 21 bases lay outside the gene matches.

The gene calls are TRBV15 and TRBJ1-5; D might be TRBD1 (6 bases). Trimming left V 0 bases short and J 7 bases short, with 13 bases between. Looked up from germline, CDR1 is LNHNV and CDR2 is YYDKDF (reference sequence). CDR3 size: 15 residues. The CDR3 region is CATSRDVQGGQPQHF. The CDR3 DNA is TGTGCCACCAGCAGAGATGTACAGGGCGGCCAGCCCCAGCATTTT.

The chain is built from TRBV25-1 and TRBJ2-5; 9 bases agree with TRBD2. CDR1 and CDR2 from the germline V gene are MGHDK and SYGVNS. This CDR3 comprises 13 residues. Trimming at V came to 10 bases and at J to 3 bases, leaving 6 bases not matched to a gene. CDR3 residues: CATSLAGEETQYF. CDR3 bases: TGTGCCACCTCACTAGCGGGTGAAGAGACCCAGTACTTC.

The gene calls are TRBV10-3 and TRBJ1-6; D perhaps matches TRBD1 (5 bases). The CDR3 is 15 residues long. Germline V gene data show CDR1 as ENHRY and CDR2 as SYGVKD. The germline V and J ends were trimmed by 4 bases and 7 bases, with 14 bases remaining between them. CDR3 sequence (DNA): TGTGCCATCAGTGGGGGGGAAGGCTACAATTCACCCCTCCACTTT. Encoded protein: CAISGGEGYNSPLHF.

V gene TRBV3-1 (or the pseudogene TRBV3-2) combines with J gene TRBJ2-5, with D possibly matching TRBD2 (5 bases). Germline-derived CDR1 and CDR2 are LGHDT and YNNKEL (reference sequence). This CDR3 is 14 amino acids long. The V end was cut by 4 bases, the J end by 4 bases, with 13 bases between. CDR3 residues: CASSPRTDGETQYF. The CDR3 coding sequence is TGTGCCAGCAGCCCCAGGACTGATGGAGAGACCCAGTACTTC.

This clone was observed at least ten times. The gene calls are TRBV20-1 and TRBJ2-1, with D maybe TRBD2 (6 bases). Germline assignment: CDR1 DFQATT and CDR2 SNEGSKA (reference sequence). The CDR3 loop spans 14 amino acids. V lost 3 bases, J lost 4 bases, and 13 bases lay in between. DNA of the CDR3: TGCAGTGCTAGTTTAGGGACTGTGTACAATGAGCAGTTCTTC. Its translation is CSASLGTVYNEQFF.

The chain uses TRBV4-3 and TRBJ1-2; 9 bases fit TRBD1. This CDR3 is built from 16 residues. V lost 0 bases and J lost 8; bases outside the gene matches: 10. Germline CDR1 LGHNA, CDR2 YSLEER. CDR3 sequence reads: CASSQDTGGTGLGYTF. In DNA, the CDR3 is TGCGCCAGCAGCCAAGACACTGGGGGGACAGGGTTGGGCTACACCTTC.

This chain links TRBV21-1 with TRBJ1-1; the D call of TRBD1 is as the table states it, not checked on the DNA. TRBV21-1 is labeled a pseudogene. This CDR3 has 15 residues. Written as DNA, the CDR3 is TGTGCCAGCAGCTTTATTAGGGACAGGAACACTGAAGCTTTCTTT. Translated: CASSFIRDRNTEAFF.

This chain uses TRBV5-6 with TRBJ2-5; 9 bases are a match to TRBD2. With 3 bases clipped from V and 4 bases from J, the junction kept 7 bases outside the gene matches. Germline assignment: CDR1 SGHDT and CDR2 YYEEEE. This CDR3 has 15 amino acids. The CDR3 bases are TGTGCCAGCAGCTCCTGGACTAGCGCACGAGAGACCCAGTACTTC. This sequence encodes CASSSWTSARETQYF.

The rearrangement joins TRBV24-1 to TRBJ1-6; TRBD1 agrees at 7 bases. Looked up from germline, CDR1 is KGHDR and CDR2 is SFDVKD. The CDR3 totals 14 residues. V trimming: 6 bases; J trimming: 7 bases; junction bases outside the gene matches: 5. The CDR3 DNA is TGTGCCACCAGTCCGACAGGGCGGAATTCACCCCTCCACTTT. Its translation is CATSPTGRNSPLHF.

This chain uses TRBV18 with TRBJ2-6, with D uncertain. CDR1 and CDR2 (germline): KGHSH, LQKENI. The CDR3 sequence is 16 residues long. Trimming cost V 3 bases and J 0 bases, with 9 bases left between them. CDR3 DNA sequence: TGTGCCAGCTCACCCCGTGGAGCCTCTGGGGCCAACGTCCTGACTTTC. Protein product: CASSPRGASGANVLTF.

Worth noting for this clone: This same CDR3 is encoded by further DNA sequences in the sample. The chain links TRBV27 to TRBJ1-3; 8 nucleotides line up with TRBD1. This CDR3 has 14 residues. Germline-derived CDR1 and CDR2 are MNHEY and SMNVEV (reference sequence). Trimming cost V 5 bases and J 5 bases; bases outside gene matches: 5. For the CDR3, the DNA is TGTGCCAGCAGTCCTCAGGGGGCTCGAAACACCATATATTTT. Translating gives CASSPQGARNTIYF.

A few counts support this clone. V is TRBV4-1 and J is TRBJ1-1; TRBD1 might be the D (6 bases). Germline CDR1 and CDR2: MGHRA and YSYEKL. V was clipped by 1 base and J by 6 bases, with 21 bases between them. The CDR3 contains 17 residues. CDR3 DNA: TGCGCCAGCAGCCAAGCTACAGGGCGATCGGGTGTCGCTGAAGCTTTCTTT. Its translation is CASSQATGRSGVAEAFF.

This chain joins TRBV5-4 and TRBJ2-3, with 11 bases aligning to TRBD2. The V and J ends lost 5 bases and 6 bases, in that order; junction bases with no gene match: 17. CDR3 length: 18 amino acids. Germline lookup yields CDR1 SGHNT and CDR2 YYREEE (reference sequence). CDR3 protein: CASSRTSGRPGTSDTQYF. The CDR3 region has the DNA TGTGCCAGCAGTCGGACTAGCGGGCGGCCGGGGACGTCGGATACGCAGTATTTT.

The chain uses TRBV20-1 and TRBJ1-6; a weak D match, TRBD1 (5 bases). The V and J ends lost 3 bases and 0 bases respectively, with 15 bases between them. CDR1 is DFQATT, CDR2 SNEGSKA, per germline (reference sequence). CDR3 length: 17 residues. The CDR3 loop reads CSASPGRAYSYNSPLHF. CDR3 bases: TGCAGTGCTAGTCCCGGCAGGGCATACTCCTATAATTCACCCCTCCACTTT.

The CDR3 reads CASSSTGATNEKLFF. CDR3 nucleotide sequence: TGTGCCAGCAGTTCTACAGGTGCAACTAATGAAAAACTGTTTTTT. The rearrangement links TRBV27 to TRBJ1-4, with a weak D call TRBD1 (5 bases). V lost 4 bases, J lost 0 bases, and 9 bases lay in between. In germline, CDR1 is MNHEY, CDR2 SMNVEV (reference sequence). The CDR3 runs to 15 residues.

V and J are TRBV15 and TRBJ1-1, with a possible D match to TRBD1 (5 bases). In germline, CDR1 is LNHNV, CDR2 YYDKDF (reference sequence). The CDR3 runs to 14 residues. The V gene lost 0 bases and the J gene lost 5 bases, with 10 bases spanning the gap. CDR3 loop: CATSRDQGVTEAFF. The CDR3, as DNA: TGTGCCACCAGCAGAGATCAAGGGGTTACTGAAGCTTTCTTT.

The V gene is TRBV5-1, the J gene TRBJ1-1; perhaps TRBD1 as D (6 bases). The CDR3 has 13 residues. The germline gives CDR1 SGHRS, CDR2 YFSETQ. Trimming took off 7 bases at V and 1 base at J, with 11 bases between the two ends. The CDR3: CASRRGRNTEAFF. CDR3 in DNA: TGCGCCAGCCGCAGGGGCAGGAACACTGAAGCTTTCTTT. Full variable domain (outside the CDR3, taken from reference TRBV5-1 and TRBJ1-1): KAGVTQTPRYLIKTRGQQVTLSCSPISGHRSVSWYQQTPGQGLQFLFEYFSETQRNKGNFPGRFSGRQFSNSRSEMNVSTLELGDSALYLCASRRGRNTEAFFGQGTRLTVV.

The gene calls are TRBV18 and TRBJ2-1; 11 bases fit TRBD2. V was clipped by 3 bases and J by 6 bases; unmatched bases: 7. Germline CDR1 KGHSH, CDR2 LQKENI. This CDR3 is built from 16 residues. The CDR3 loop is CASSPLLAGGPNEQFF. CDR3 DNA: TGTGCCAGCTCACCGCTGTTAGCGGGGGGGCCCAATGAGCAGTTCTTC.

J is TRBJ1-2 and V is TRBV3-1 (or the pseudogene TRBV3-2), with D possibly being TRBD1 (5 bases). This CDR3 has 15 amino acids. Trimming pared 6 bases from V and 6 bases from J, leaving 20 bases between. Per the germline V gene, CDR1 is LGHDT and CDR2 is YNNKEL (reference sequence). The CDR3 here is CASRPLGREENGYTF. CDR3 bases: TGTGCCAGCAGGCCTTTGGGCAGGGAGGAAAATGGCTACACCTTC.

The count of this clone is one. This sequence joins TRBV3-1 (or the pseudogene TRBV3-2) and TRBJ1-1; tentative D call: TRBD1 (6 bases). Deletions cut 3 bases from V and 3 bases from J, with 11 bases between. This CDR3 spans 14 amino acids. The germline CDR1 and CDR2 sequences are LGHDT and YNNKEL (reference sequence). CDR3 residues: CASSQIQGYTEAFF. The CDR3 DNA reads as TGTGCCAGCAGCCAGATACAGGGTTACACTGAAGCTTTCTTT.